This T cell receptor (beta chain) comes out of a study of blood T cell repertoires in COVID-19. In the study's own analysis: By means of reference gene primer amplification, nucleated cell counts were estimated. The assay was immunoSEQ multiplex PCR, and TCRdb's table has in-frame clones only and misses some. That table is the source of V, J and clone size, and D and trimming were worked out from the DNA. Counted here are roughly 320,000 clones, 90% occurring once; the ten biggest clones make up over 5%. V lost 4 bases to trimming and J lost 3 bases, with 16 bases between them. Germline lookup yields CDR1 SGHRS and CDR2 YFSETQ. The CDR3 totals 16 residues.

The specimen sequenced was peripheral blood. The source of this sequence is a woman aged 50 to 60 with COVID-19, enrolled during active disease. The chain carries TRBV5-1 and TRBJ2-2, with D perhaps TRBD2 (6 bases). The CDR3, as DNA: TGCGCCAGCAGCCGCGTGGGCGGGGAGTACACCGGGGAGCTGTTTTTT. This gives the protein CASSRVGGEYTGELFF.